This T cell receptor beta chain was retrieved from a study of blood T cell repertoires in COVID-19. Whole-study context: Both acute and convalescent COVID-19 samples were obtained from the United States, Italy and Spain. The analysed material was cDNA or gDNA that came from T cells, B-cell-depleted T cells, or PBMCs.

As originally analysed: Amplification of reference gene primers was used by the study to estimate nucleated cell counts. TCRdb keeps only in-frame clones here, not all; method: immunoSEQ multiplex PCR. The V and J calls and clone size were taken over from that table, and D and trimming were inferred from the DNA. Among about 260,000 clones listed, around four fifths were seen once. The sequence came from a man in his 60s who had recovered from COVID-19. Specimen: peripheral blood.

The CDR3 loop is CASSLQGRQLNQPQHF. CDR3 DNA sequence: TGTGCCAGCAGCCTACAGGGGAGACAACTCAATCAGCCCCAGCATTTT. V is TRBV7-6 and J is TRBJ1-5; 7 positions agree with TRBD1. The germline gives CDR1 SGHVS, CDR2 FNYEAQ. The CDR3 consists of 16 residues. V lost 5 bases to trimming and J lost 3 bases; unmatched junction nucleotides: 10.